The 29 T cell receptor beta chains reported below all come from one sample, sequenced in a study of shared clonotypes between healthy human individuals. Sequencing used immunoSEQ multiplex PCR; TCRdb keeps in-frame clones, though not all of them. The repertoire holds under 1,100,000 clones, with around 75% as singletons. The sequencing input was memory CD4+ T cells sorted from blood. Subset defined: CD45RA-negative fraction. These receptors were obtained from a young man in good health.

A remark on this clone: A single base separates this from a much larger clone, so it may be a read error. The sample holds other DNA sequences that translate to the same CDR3. V is TRBV9 and J is TRBJ1-2; TRBD1 aligns across 8 bases. CDR3 length: 14 amino acids. Unmatched junction bases numbered 0, after V lost 0 bases and J lost 2 bases. CDR1 is SGDLS and CDR2 is YYNGEE in the germline V gene. CDR3: CASSVGQGNYGYTF. The CDR3 DNA is TGTGCCAGCAGCGTAGGACAGGGGAACTATGGCTACACCTTC.

V gene TRBV19 combines with J gene TRBJ1-5, with 7 bases aligning to TRBD1. Germline trimming cut 7 bases from V and 4 bases from J; bases unmatched to any gene: 7. CDR1 and CDR2 (germline): LNHDA, SQIVND (reference sequence). This CDR3 is built from 14 residues. CDR3 loop: CASIKGGGNQPQHF. The CDR3 DNA is TGTGCCAGTATAAAAGGGGGCGGGAATCAGCCCCAGCATTTT.

Remarks on this clone: This sequence is one base from a far larger clone and is likely a read error. The V call is TRBV18, the J call TRBJ2-1, with D possibly being TRBD1 (5 bases). V lost 6 bases and J lost 10, with 16 bases in between. Germline V gives CDR1 KGHSH, CDR2 LQKENI. The CDR3 sequence is 13 residues long. The CDR3 region is CASSLGRQWEQFF. The CDR3 nucleotides read TGTGCCAGCTCCCTGGGGCGTCAATGGGAGCAGTTCTTC.

This clone was observed many times. The CDR3 here is CASTERSNQPQHF. The CDR3 bases are TGTGCCAGCACGGAGAGGAGCAATCAGCCCCAGCATTTT. The V call is TRBV6-1, the J call TRBJ1-5; no clear D gene. This CDR3 region has 13 residues. Trimming cost V 7 bases and J 1 base, with 8 bases left between them. CDR1 MNHNS and CDR2 SASEGT come from the germline V gene.

The chain is built from TRBV14 and TRBJ1-1; TRBD1 aligns across 8 bases. V shed 4 bases, J shed 4 bases, and the junction held 5 bases outside the gene matches. CDR1 and CDR2 from the germline V gene are SGHDN and FVKESK. CDR3 length equals 14 residues. The DNA of the CDR3 is TGTGCCAGCAGCCGGGCAGGGGGCCGCACTGAAGCTTTCTTT. Amino acid sequence: CASSRAGGRTEAFF.

This rearrangement joins TRBV28 to TRBJ2-3; perhaps TRBD1 as D (6 bases). This CDR3 contains 12 residues. The V end lost 2 bases, the J end lost 7 bases, and 7 bases lay between the germline ends. Germline CDR1 reads MDHEN; CDR2 reads SYDVKM. CDR3 residues: CASSLRGNTQYF. DNA for the CDR3: TGTGCCAGCAGTTTAAGGGGGAATACGCAGTATTTT.

The chain employs TRBV10-2 and TRBJ2-7; weak D call: TRBD2 (5 bases). The germline V and J ends were trimmed by 6 bases and 2 bases, with 17 bases remaining between them. CDR3 length: 15 residues. The V gene's germline CDR1 is WSHSY and CDR2 SAAADI. CDR3 loop: CASSRGLDAAYEQYF. The CDR3 DNA sequence: TGCGCCAGCAGCCGCGGACTTGATGCGGCCTACGAGCAGTACTTC.

The J gene is TRBJ1-3, the V gene TRBV5-6; the D is unclear. The CDR3 contains 14 residues. Trimming removed 6 bases at V and 0 bases at J, with 10 bases between. Germline values: CDR1 SGHDT, CDR2 YYEEEE. CDR3 sequence: CASTTWNSGNTIYF. CDR3 in DNA: TGTGCCAGCACCACCTGGAACTCTGGAAACACCATATATTTT.

The chain uses TRBV6-1 and TRBJ1-2; the D is unclear. The CDR3 is made up of 14 amino acids. Germline values: CDR1 MNHNS, CDR2 SASEGT. Trimming stripped 0 bases from V and 4 bases from J, with 9 bases between. The CDR3 DNA is TGTGCCAGCAGTGAAGCAGGGCAGATCTATGGCTACACCTTC. Translation: CASSEAGQIYGYTF.

In this sample, this clone turned up a few times. This chain uses TRBV19 with TRBJ1-1, with 8 bases aligning to TRBD1. Trimming at V came to 1 base and at J to 1 base, leaving 2 bases not matched to a gene. The CDR3 spans 15 residues. Germline-derived CDR1 and CDR2 are LNHDA and SQIVND (reference sequence). The CDR3 nucleotides read TGTGCCAGTAGTATAGCGGGACAGGAGAACACTGAAGCTTTCTTT. This gives the protein CASSIAGQENTEAFF.

The rearrangement links TRBV9 to TRBJ1-1; maybe TRBD1 (6 bases). Trimming took 4 bases from V and 4 from J, leaving 14 bases between them. Germline assignment: CDR1 SGDLS and CDR2 YYNGEE. This CDR3 contains 14 residues. In DNA, the CDR3 is TGTGCCAGCAGCCCAAACACAGGGAGCACTGAAGCTTTCTTT. Translated: CASSPNTGSTEAFF.

The chain couples TRBV7-8 to TRBJ2-5; D may be TRBD2 (6 bases). There are 16 residues in the CDR3. The germline V gene encodes CDR1 SGHVS and CDR2 FQNEAQ. Trimming pared 1 base from V and 11 bases from J, leaving 23 bases between. The CDR3: CASSLGVGGVPGEQYF. CDR3 coding DNA: TGTGCCAGCAGCTTAGGGGTCGGCGGAGTGCCGGGGGAGCAGTACTTC.

This clone has a count of ten or more. The chain carries TRBV5-6 and TRBJ1-2, with a possible D match to TRBD1 (6 bases). Trimming took 3 bases from V and 2 from J, leaving 17 bases between them. The CDR3 extends over 16 amino acids. Germline V gene data show CDR1 as SGHDT and CDR2 as YYEEEE. The CDR3 protein is CASSSTETGQNYGYTF. The DNA of the CDR3 is TGTGCCAGCAGCTCGACCGAGACAGGACAAAACTATGGCTACACCTTC. The whole variable domain, filled in from reference TRBV5-6 and TRBJ1-2, reads DAGVTQSPTHLIKTRGQQVTLRCSPKSGHDTVSWYQQALGQGPQFIFQYYEEEERQRGNFPDRFSGHQFPNYSSELNVNALLLGDSALYLCASSSTETGQNYGYTFGSGTRLTVV.

The rearrangement joins TRBV27 to TRBJ2-6, with D maybe TRBD2 (5 bases). Between the trimmed V and J ends, which lost 3 bases and 3 bases, there was a span of 9 bases. The CDR3 contains 15 residues. Germline V lookup: CDR1 MNHEY, CDR2 SMNVEV (reference sequence). Here the CDR3 reads CASSLRGSGANVLTF. The CDR3 coding sequence is TGTGCCAGCAGTTTGAGAGGGAGTGGGGCCAACGTCCTGACTTTC.

This rearrangement joins TRBV10-1 to TRBJ2-3; tentative D call: TRBD2 (6 bases). Germline lookup yields CDR1 WNHNN and CDR2 SYGVQD (reference sequence). With 0 bases removed from V and 0 bases from J, the gap between germline ends came to 7 bases. The CDR3 contains 15 residues. CDR3 protein: CASSESLASTDTQYF. The CDR3 nucleotides read TGCGCCAGCAGTGAGTCACTAGCAAGCACAGATACGCAGTATTTT.

The CDR3 here is CASSLKAALLTDTQYF. As DNA, the CDR3 is TGTGCCAGCAGCTTGAAGGCGGCGCTCCTCACAGATACGCAGTATTTT. The gene calls are TRBV5-4 and TRBJ2-3; D uncertain. The CDR3 is 16 residues long. The germline V gene has CDR1 SGHNT and CDR2 YYREEE (reference sequence). V was trimmed by 1 base and J by 2 bases, leaving 14 bases between them. The whole variable domain, filled in from reference TRBV5-4 and TRBJ2-3, reads ETGVTQSPTHLIKTRGQQVTLRCSSQSGHNTVSWYQQALGQGPQFIFQYYREEENGRGNFPPRFSGLQFPNYSSELNVNALELDDSALYLCASSLKAALLTDTQYFGPGTRLTVL.

The chain has TRBV2 and TRBJ2-2; 7 bases match TRBD1. Germline V gene data show CDR1 as SNHLY and CDR2 as FYNNEI. J gave up 1 base and V 8 bases, and 4 bases lay outside the gene matches. The CDR3 is 14 residues long. DNA for the CDR3: TGTGCCAGCTACCGGGACAGGAACACCGGGGAGCTGTTTTTT. It codes for CASYRDRNTGELFF. The whole variable domain, filled in from reference TRBV2 and TRBJ2-2, reads EPEVTQTPSHQVTQMGQEVILRCVPISNHLYFYWYRQILGQKVEFLVSFYNNEISEKSEIFDDQFSVERPDGSNFTLKIRSTKLEDSAMYFCASYRDRNTGELFFGEGSRLTVL.

In this sample, this clone turned up once. The chain employs TRBV7-2 and TRBJ2-1, with 15 nucleotides matching TRBD2. J gave up 7 bases and V 8 bases, and 6 bases lay outside the gene matches. Germline V gives CDR1 SGHTA, CDR2 FQGNSA. CDR3 length: 15 amino acids. The CDR3 DNA is TGTGCCAGCGGACTAGCGGGGGGGCAGTGGAATGAGCAGTTCTTC. It encodes CASGLAGGQWNEQFF.

The gene calls are TRBV7-9 and TRBJ1-4; unclear D gene. This CDR3 spans 10 amino acids. With 1 base removed from V and 9 bases from J, the gap between germline ends came to 0 bases. The germline V gene has CDR1 SEHNR and CDR2 FQNEAQ (reference sequence). CDR3 coding DNA: TGTGCCAGCAGCTTAGAAAAACTGTTTTTT. Translating it yields CASSLEKLFF.

This clone was picked up one time. The chain links TRBV6-6 to TRBJ2-1; possibly TRBD2 for D (5 bases). The germline V gene encodes CDR1 MNHNY and CDR2 SVGAGI (reference sequence). Trimming removed 0 bases from V and 15 bases from J, with 9 bases in between. This CDR3 region has 11 residues. The CDR3 is CASSYSGGWFF. CDR3 DNA: TGTGCCAGCAGTTACTCCGGAGGATGGTTCTTC.

This rearrangement joins TRBV10-3 to TRBJ2-3; the D gene is possibly TRBD2 (7 bases). Trimming pared 8 bases from V and 2 bases from J, leaving 17 bases between. The CDR3 spans 15 residues. Germline CDR1 and CDR2: ENHRY and SYGVKD. The CDR3 loop is CAIGRGVQNTDTQYF. For the CDR3, the DNA is TGTGCCATCGGGAGGGGGGTACAAAACACAGATACGCAGTATTTT.

The J gene is TRBJ2-1, the V gene TRBV19; D remains unclear. Germline V gene lookup returns CDR1 LNHDA and CDR2 SQIVND (reference sequence). The CDR3 is made up of 13 amino acids. V lost 6 bases, J lost 0 bases, and 6 bases lay in between. The CDR3 protein is CASRKSSYNEQFF. The CDR3 DNA follows: TGTGCCAGTAGGAAGAGCTCCTACAATGAGCAGTTCTTC.

The chain combines TRBV5-1 with TRBJ1-2; the D is unclear. With 7 bases removed from V and 8 bases from J, the gap between germline ends came to 21 bases. CDR1 SGHRS and CDR2 YFSETQ come from the germline V gene. CDR3 length equals 14 residues. The CDR3 bases are TGCGCCAGCGCCAACGGAGAAGCGTTGGGCGGCTACACCTTC. The encoded protein is CASANGEALGGYTF.

The chain uses TRBV7-9 and TRBJ2-1; the D gene could be TRBD1 or TRBD2 (6 bases each). Per germline, CDR1 SEHNR and CDR2 FQNEAQ (reference sequence). V was clipped by 7 bases and J by 11 bases, with 21 bases between them. The CDR3 runs to 14 residues. CDR3 sequence reads: CASTFSGAMVQQFF. The CDR3 DNA reads TGTGCCAGCACCTTCTCGGGGGCGATGGTCCAGCAGTTCTTC.

The rearrangement joins TRBV7-9 to TRBJ2-7; D is unresolved. Germline-derived CDR1 and CDR2 are SEHNR and FQNEAQ (reference sequence). This CDR3 spans 11 amino acids. Trimming shortened V by 5 bases and J by 9 bases, and 11 bases separated the two germline ends. CDR3 in amino acids: CASSALERQYF. The CDR3 DNA reads TGTGCCAGCAGCGCGTTGGAACGGCAGTACTTC. Variable domain in full (rest from reference TRBV7-9 and TRBJ2-7): DTGVSQNPRHKITKRGQNVTFRCDPISEHNRLYWYRQTLGQGPEFLTYFQNEAQLEKSRLLSDRFSAERPKGSFSTLEIQRTEQGDSAMYLCASSALERQYFGPGTRLTVT.

There are a few counts of this clone. This rearrangement joins TRBV6-1 to TRBJ2-1, with TRBD1 matching 7 bases. This CDR3 contains 15 residues. The trim removed 2 bases at V and 8 bases at J, leaving 9 bases unmatched. The germline V gene has CDR1 MNHNS and CDR2 SASEGT. The CDR3 loop is CASSERQGRVYEQFF. In DNA form, the CDR3 reads TGTGCCAGCAGTGAAAGACAGGGTCGGGTATATGAGCAGTTCTTC.

The genes are TRBV9 and TRBJ2-2; D possibly corresponds to TRBD2 (5 bases). This CDR3 spans 13 amino acids. V dropped 7 bases and J dropped 1 base, with 8 bases sitting between them. CDR1 is SGDLS and CDR2 is YYNGEE in the germline V gene. CDR3 DNA: TGTGCCAGCGAGGGCGGGAACACCGGGGAGCTGTTTTTT. Its translation: CASEGGNTGELFF.

The chain links TRBV19 to TRBJ2-5, with D possibly matching TRBD1 (5 bases). The V end lost 2 bases, the J end lost 0 bases, and 10 bases lay between the germline ends. Germline V gene data show CDR1 as LNHDA and CDR2 as SQIVND (reference sequence). The CDR3 runs to 15 residues. Here the CDR3 DNA reads TGTGCCAGTAGTATACAGGGATCATACCAAGAGACCCAGTACTTC. Translating it yields CASSIQGSYQETQYF.

The chain carries TRBV29-1 and TRBJ1-1; D is undetermined. The CDR3 consists of 13 residues. Germline V lookup: CDR1 SQVTM, CDR2 ANQGSEA. Trimming took 5 bases from V and 0 from J, leaving 10 bases between them. The CDR3 DNA is TGCAGCGTTCGTGGAACTATGAACACTGAAGCTTTCTTT. It yields the protein CSVRGTMNTEAFF.